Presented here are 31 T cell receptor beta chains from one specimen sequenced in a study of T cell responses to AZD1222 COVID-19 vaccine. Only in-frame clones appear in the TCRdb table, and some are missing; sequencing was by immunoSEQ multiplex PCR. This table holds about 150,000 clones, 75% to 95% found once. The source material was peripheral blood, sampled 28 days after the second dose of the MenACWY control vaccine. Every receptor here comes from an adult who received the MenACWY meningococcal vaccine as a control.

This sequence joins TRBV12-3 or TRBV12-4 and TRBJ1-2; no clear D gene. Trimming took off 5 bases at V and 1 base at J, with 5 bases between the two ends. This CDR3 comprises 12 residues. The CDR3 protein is CASSLNNYGYTF. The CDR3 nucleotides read TGTGCCAGCAGTCTGAATAACTATGGCTACACCTTC.

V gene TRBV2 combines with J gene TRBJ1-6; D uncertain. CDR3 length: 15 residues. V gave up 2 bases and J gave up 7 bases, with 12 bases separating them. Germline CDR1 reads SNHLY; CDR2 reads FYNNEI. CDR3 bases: TGTGCCAGCAGTGAAAGAGGGTTTGGGAATTCACCCCTCCACTTT. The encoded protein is CASSERGFGNSPLHF. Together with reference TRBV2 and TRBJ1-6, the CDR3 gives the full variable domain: EPEVTQTPSHQVTQMGQEVILRCVPISNHLYFYWYRQILGQKVEFLVSFYNNEISEKSEIFDDQFSVERPDGSNFTLKIRSTKLEDSAMYFCASSERGFGNSPLHFGNGTRLTVT.

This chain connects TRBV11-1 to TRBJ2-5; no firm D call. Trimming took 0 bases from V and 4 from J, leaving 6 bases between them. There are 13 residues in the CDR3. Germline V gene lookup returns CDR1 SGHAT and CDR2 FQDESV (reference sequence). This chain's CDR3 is CASSLAGRETQYF. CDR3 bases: TGTGCCAGCAGCTTAGCGGGAAGAGAGACCCAGTACTTC.

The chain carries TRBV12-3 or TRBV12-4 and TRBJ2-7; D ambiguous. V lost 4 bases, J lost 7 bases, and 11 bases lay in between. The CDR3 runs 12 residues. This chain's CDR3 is CASSSEVGEQYF. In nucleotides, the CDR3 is TGTGCCAGCAGTTCGGAAGTGGGGGAGCAGTACTTC.

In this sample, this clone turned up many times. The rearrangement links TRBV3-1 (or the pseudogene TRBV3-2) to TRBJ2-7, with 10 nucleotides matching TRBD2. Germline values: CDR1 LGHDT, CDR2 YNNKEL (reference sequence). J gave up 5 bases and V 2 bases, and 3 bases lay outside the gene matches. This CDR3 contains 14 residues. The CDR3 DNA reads TGTGCCAGCAGCCAACTAGCGGGAGCGAACGAGCAGTACTTC. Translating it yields CASSQLAGANEQYF.

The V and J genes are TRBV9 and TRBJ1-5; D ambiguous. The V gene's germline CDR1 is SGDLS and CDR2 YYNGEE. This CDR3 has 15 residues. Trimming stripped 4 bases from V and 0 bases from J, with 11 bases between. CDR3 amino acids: CASSSYGDSNQPQHF. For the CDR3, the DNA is TGTGCCAGCAGCTCCTACGGCGATAGCAATCAGCCCCAGCATTTT.

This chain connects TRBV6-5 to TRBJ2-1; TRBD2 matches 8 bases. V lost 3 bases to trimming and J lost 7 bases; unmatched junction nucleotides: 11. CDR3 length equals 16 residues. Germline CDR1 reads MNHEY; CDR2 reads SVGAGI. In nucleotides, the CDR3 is TGTGCCAGCAGTTATAGCGCTAGCGGGCCAGAAAATGAGCAGTTCTTC. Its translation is CASSYSASGPENEQFF.

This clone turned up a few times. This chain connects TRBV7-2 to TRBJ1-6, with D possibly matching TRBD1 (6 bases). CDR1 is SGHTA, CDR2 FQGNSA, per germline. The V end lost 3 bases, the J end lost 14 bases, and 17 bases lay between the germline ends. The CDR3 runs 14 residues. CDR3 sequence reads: CASSLEQGSFTLHF. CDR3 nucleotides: TGTGCCAGCAGCTTGGAACAGGGATCGTTCACCCTCCACTTT. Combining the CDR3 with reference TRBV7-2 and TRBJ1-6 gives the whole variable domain GAGVSQSPSNKVTEKGKDVELRCDPISGHTALYWYRQSLGQGLEFLIYFQGNSAPDKSGLPSDRFSAERTGGSVSTLTIQRTQQEDSAVYLCASSLEQGSFTLHFGNGTRLTVT.

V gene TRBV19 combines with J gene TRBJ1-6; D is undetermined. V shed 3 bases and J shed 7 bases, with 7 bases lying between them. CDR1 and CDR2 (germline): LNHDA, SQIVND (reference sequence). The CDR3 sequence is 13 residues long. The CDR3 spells CASSIETNSPLHF. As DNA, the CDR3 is TGTGCCAGTAGTATCGAGACCAATTCACCCCTCCACTTT.

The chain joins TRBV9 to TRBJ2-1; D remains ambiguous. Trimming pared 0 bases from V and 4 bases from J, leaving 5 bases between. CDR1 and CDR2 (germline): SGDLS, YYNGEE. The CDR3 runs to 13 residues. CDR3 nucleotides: TGTGCCAGCAGCGTAGAGAGTTACAATGAGCAGTTCTTC. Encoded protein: CASSVESYNEQFF.

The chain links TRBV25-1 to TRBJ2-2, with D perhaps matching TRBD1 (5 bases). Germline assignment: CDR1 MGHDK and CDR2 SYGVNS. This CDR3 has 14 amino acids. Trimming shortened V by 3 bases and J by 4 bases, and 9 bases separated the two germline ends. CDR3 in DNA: TGTGCCAGCAGTGACGAACAGGTCACCGGGGAGCTGTTTTTT. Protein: CASSDEQVTGELFF.

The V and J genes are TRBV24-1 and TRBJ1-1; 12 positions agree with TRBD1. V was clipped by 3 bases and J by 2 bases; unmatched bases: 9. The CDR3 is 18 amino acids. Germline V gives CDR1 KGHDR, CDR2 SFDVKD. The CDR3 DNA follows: TGTGCCACCAGTGATCCCCGGGACAGGGGGCGAACCAACACTGAAGCTTTCTTT. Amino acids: CATSDPRDRGRTNTEAFF.

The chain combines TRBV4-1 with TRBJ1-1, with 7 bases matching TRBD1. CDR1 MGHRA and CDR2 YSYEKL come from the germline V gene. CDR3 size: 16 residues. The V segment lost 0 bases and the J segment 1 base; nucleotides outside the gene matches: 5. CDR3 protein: CASSQDFDRANTEAFF. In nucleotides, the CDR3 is TGCGCCAGCAGCCAAGATTTCGACAGGGCGAACACTGAAGCTTTCTTT.

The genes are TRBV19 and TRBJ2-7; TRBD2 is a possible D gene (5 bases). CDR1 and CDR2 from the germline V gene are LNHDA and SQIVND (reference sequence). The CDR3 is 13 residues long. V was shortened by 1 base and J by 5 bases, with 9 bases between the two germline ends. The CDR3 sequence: CASSIGGFNEQYF. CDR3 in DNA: TGTGCCAGTAGTATAGGAGGGTTCAACGAGCAGTACTTC.

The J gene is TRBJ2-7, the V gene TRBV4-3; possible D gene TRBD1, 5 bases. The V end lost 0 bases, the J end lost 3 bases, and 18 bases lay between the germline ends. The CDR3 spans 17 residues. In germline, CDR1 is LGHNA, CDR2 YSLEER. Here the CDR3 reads CASSQELSSGFGYEQYF. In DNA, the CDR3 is TGCGCCAGCAGCCAAGAACTTTCTTCAGGGTTCGGCTACGAGCAGTACTTC.

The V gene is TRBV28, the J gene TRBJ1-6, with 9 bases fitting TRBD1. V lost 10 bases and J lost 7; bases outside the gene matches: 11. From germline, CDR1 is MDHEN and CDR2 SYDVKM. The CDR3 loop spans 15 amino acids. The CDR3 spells CATRGGTGRNSPLHF. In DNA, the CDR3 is TGTGCCACCCGAGGGGGGACAGGGAGAAATTCACCCCTCCACTTT.

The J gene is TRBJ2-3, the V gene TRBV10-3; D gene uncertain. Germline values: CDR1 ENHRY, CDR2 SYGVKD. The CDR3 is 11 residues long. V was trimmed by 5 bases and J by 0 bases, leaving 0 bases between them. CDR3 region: CAISSTDTQYF. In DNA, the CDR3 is TGTGCCATCAGTAGCACAGATACGCAGTATTTT.

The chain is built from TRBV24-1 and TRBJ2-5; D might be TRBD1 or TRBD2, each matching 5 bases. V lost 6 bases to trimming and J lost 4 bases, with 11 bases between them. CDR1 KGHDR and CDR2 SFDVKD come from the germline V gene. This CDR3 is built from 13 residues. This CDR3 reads CATSPGRGETQYF. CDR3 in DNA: TGTGCCACCAGTCCGGGACGCGGAGAGACCCAGTACTTC.

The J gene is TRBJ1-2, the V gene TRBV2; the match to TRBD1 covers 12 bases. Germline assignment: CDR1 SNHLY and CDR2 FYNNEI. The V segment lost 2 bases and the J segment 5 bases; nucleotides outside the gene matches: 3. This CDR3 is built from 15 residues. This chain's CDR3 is CASSELGQGAYGYTF. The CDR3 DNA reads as TGTGCCAGCAGTGAATTGGGACAGGGGGCGTATGGCTACACCTTC.

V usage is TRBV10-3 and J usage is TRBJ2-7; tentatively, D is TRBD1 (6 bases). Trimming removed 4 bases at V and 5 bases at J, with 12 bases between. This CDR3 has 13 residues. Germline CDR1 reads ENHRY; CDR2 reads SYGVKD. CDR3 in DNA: TGTGCCATCAGTGCACAGGGTATAGACGAGCAGTACTTC. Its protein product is CAISAQGIDEQYF.

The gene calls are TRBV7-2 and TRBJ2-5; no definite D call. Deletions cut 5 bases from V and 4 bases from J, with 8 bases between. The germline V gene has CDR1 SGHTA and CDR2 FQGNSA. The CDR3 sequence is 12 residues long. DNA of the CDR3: TGTGCCAGCAGCCCTAAGGGAGAGACCCAGTACTTC. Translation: CASSPKGETQYF.

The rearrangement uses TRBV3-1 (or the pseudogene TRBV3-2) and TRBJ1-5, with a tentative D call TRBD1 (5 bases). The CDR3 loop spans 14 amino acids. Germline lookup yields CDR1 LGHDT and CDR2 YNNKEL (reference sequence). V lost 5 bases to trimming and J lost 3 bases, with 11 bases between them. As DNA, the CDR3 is TGTGCCAGCAGCGGGGGACGGTTCAATCAGCCCCAGCATTTT. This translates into CASSGGRFNQPQHF.

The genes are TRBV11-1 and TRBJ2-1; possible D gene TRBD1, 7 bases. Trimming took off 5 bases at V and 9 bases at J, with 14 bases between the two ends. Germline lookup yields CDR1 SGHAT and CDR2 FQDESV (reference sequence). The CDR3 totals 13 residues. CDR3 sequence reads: CASSPYRGGEQFF. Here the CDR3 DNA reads TGTGCCAGCAGCCCATACAGGGGAGGTGAGCAGTTCTTC.

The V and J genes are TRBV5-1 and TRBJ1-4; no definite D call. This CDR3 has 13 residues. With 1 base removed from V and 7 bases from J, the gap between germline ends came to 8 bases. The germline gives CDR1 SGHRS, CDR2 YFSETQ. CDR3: CASSLQSGEKLFF. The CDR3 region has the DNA TGCGCCAGCAGCTTGCAGAGTGGTGAAAAACTGTTTTTT.

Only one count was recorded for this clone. CDR3 protein: CASSLFQTGTGMTSTDTQYF. CDR3 nucleotide sequence: TGTGCCAGCAGTTTGTTCCAAACCGGGACAGGGATGACTAGCACAGATACGCAGTATTTT. V is TRBV28 and J is TRBJ2-3; TRBD1 matches 9 bases. Per germline, CDR1 MDHEN and CDR2 SYDVKM. V was clipped by 3 bases and J by 0 bases; unmatched bases: 16. The CDR3 totals 20 residues.

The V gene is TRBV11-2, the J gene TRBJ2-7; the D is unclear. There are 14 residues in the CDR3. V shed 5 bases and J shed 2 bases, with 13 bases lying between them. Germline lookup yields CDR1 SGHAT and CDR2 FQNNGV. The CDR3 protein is CASSLLMGPYEQYF. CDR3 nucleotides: TGTGCCAGCAGCCTGCTTATGGGCCCCTACGAGCAGTACTTC.

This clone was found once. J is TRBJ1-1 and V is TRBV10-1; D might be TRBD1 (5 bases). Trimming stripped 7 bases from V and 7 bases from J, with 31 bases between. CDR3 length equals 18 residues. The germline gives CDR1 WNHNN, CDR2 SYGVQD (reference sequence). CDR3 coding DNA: TGCGCCAGCAAACCCCCACCCGGGGGGACCCTCACGGCCCTTGAAGCTTTCTTT. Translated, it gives CASKPPPGGTLTALEAFF.

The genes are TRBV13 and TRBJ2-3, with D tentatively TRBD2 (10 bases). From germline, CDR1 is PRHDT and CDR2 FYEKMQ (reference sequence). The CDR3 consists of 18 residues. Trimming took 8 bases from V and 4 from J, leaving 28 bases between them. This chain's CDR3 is CASPGQGTSGRAADTQYF. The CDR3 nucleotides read TGTGCCAGCCCCGGACAGGGGACCAGCGGGAGGGCCGCAGATACGCAGTATTTT.

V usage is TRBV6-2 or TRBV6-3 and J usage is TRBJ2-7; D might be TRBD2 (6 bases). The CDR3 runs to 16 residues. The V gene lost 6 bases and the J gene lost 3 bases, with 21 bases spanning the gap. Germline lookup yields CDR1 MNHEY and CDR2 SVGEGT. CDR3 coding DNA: TGTGCCAGCAGCCATACTCTAGGGGACTCCCGCTACGAGCAGTACTTC. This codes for CASSHTLGDSRYEQYF.

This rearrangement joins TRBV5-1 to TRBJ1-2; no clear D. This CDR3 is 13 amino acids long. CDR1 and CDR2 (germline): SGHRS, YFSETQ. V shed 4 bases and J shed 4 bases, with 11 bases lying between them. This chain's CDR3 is CASSRDGPYGYTF. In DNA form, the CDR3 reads TGCGCCAGCAGCCGCGACGGCCCCTATGGCTACACCTTC.

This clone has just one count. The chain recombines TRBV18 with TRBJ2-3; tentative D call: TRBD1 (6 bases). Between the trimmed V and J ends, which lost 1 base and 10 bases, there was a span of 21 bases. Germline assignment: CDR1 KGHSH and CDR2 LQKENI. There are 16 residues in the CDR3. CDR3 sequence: CASSPLDSLGQIAQYF. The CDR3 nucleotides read TGTGCCAGCTCACCACTGGACAGCCTGGGCCAGATTGCGCAGTATTTT. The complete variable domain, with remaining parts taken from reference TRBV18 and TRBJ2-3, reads NAGVMQNPRHLVRRRGQEARLRCSPMKGHSHVYWYRQLPEEGLKFMVYLQKENIIDESGMPKERFSAEFPKEGPSILRIQQVVRGDSAAYFCASSPLDSLGQIAQYFGPGTRLTVL.